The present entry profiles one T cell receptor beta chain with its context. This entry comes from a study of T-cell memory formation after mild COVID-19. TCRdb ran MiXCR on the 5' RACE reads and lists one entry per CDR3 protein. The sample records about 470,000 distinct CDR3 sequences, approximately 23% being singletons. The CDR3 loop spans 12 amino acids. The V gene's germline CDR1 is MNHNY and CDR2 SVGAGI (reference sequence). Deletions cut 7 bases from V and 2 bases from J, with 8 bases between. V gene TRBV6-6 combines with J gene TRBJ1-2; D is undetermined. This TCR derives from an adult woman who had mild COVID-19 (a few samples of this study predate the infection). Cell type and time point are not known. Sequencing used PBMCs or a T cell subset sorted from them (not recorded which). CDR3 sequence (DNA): TGTGCCAGCAAGGACGGGAACTATGGCTACACCTTC. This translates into CASKDGNYGYTF.